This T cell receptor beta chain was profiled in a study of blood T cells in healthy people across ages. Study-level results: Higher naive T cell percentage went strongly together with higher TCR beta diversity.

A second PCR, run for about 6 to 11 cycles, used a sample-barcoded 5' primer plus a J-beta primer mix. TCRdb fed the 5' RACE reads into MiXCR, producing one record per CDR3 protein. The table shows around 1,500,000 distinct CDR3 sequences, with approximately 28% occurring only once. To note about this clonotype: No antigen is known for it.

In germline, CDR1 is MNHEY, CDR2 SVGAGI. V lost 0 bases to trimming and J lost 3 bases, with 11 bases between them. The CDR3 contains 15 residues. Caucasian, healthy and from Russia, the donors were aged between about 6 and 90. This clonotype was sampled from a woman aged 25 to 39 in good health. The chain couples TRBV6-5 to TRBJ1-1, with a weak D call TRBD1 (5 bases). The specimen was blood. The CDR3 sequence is CASSYSWKGDTEAFF. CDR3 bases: TGTGCCAGCAGTTACTCGTGGAAAGGGGACACTGAAGCTTTCTTT.